The sequence of this T cell receptor (beta chain) was determined in a study of radiation and T cells in renal cell carcinoma (dated by TCRdb to the early 2020s). Background on the whole study: A total of 50 to 60 samples underwent TCR beta sequencing, made up of roughly 26 tumors and about 27 peripheral blood samples. Across all 50 or so samples, 4,016,671 unique CDR3 nucleotide sequences encoding roughly 2.7 million unique CDR3 amino acid sequences were identified. Broad study findings and their caveats: Because the trial had a single-armed design, the trial could not examine how radiation dose or scheduling affected the TCR repertoire. Irradiated tumors showed higher TCR clonality than controls, with the top 100 clonotypes averaging roughly 50% of the repertoire versus about 40% in nephrectomy-only tumors. Compared with control tumors, irradiated tumors had a greater number of dominant CDR3 motifs, and those motifs took up a bigger portion of the repertoire. Because only small tumor regions of roughly 0.9 g were available, intratumoral heterogeneity was not captured.

This clone was seen only once. What antigen it recognizes has not been identified. No quality values exist for individual bases; no much larger clone is one base distant. As encoded in the germline V gene (reference sequence), CDR1 is SEHNR while CDR2 is FQNEAQ. Reading from cysteine to phenylalanine, the CDR3 counts 12 amino acids. The only DNA kept is the CDR3, 36 bases in frame from the first base. Trimming leaves V shorter by 6 bases and J shorter by 6 bases, with the junction holding 5 bases beyond the gene matches. The sample's time point label, decoded: tumor resected at nephrectomy. Sample treatment or condition, as interpreted from the label and publication: treatment-naive control, cytoreductive nephrectomy. Control tumors were obtained from treatment-naive renal cell carcinoma patients in whom cytoreductive nephrectomy was performed without prior radiation. Renal cell carcinoma with clear cell pathology was present in all patients. The control tumors used for TCR sequencing were from a few females and roughly ten males, were resected between 2011 and 2014, and had a median patient age of approximately 56 years (range roughly 40 to 85). Tumors were dissociated mechanically, digested with collagenase/hyaluronidase at 37 degrees C, processed in gentleMACS C tubes, and stored in liquid nitrogen. Genomic DNA for TCR sequencing was prepared using the QIAamp DNA Blood Mini Kit (Qiagen). Only samples passing all quality control checks were included in the analyses.

The immunoSEQ kit was used, according to the manufacturer's recommendations, to generate TCR beta libraries from genomic DNA. To prepare libraries, a first multiplex PCR with proprietary primers was run, followed by a second PCR that added unique barcodes, and a bead cleanup was done after each round. Each sample batch included a kit-provided positive control reaction and a negative control reaction. The final libraries were assessed on an Agilent 4200 TapeStation D1000 ScreenTape, pooled by volume, and quantified by qPCR. Sequencing ran on an Illumina NextSeq500 with a MidOutput 150-cycle cartridge, using 156 Read1 and 15 Index1 cycles with kit custom primers. The pooled library was loaded at 1.0 pM, with a roughly 22% PhiX control spiked in. The published analysis was carried out like this. The vendor-processed data were analyzed in R, and a clonotype was defined as all T cells that share the same CDR3 nucleotide sequence. In the clone abundance analyses, frequencies in each sample were normalized to that sample's 10,000 most abundant clones. Before analysis, public T cell clones were removed, and these numbered fewer than six per sample on average. ImmunoMap was used for dominant motif analysis with the PAM10 matrix, a gap penalty of 30, and a homology threshold of 0.3, and any motif reaching a cumulative frequency of at least 0.01 was considered dominant. Drawn from immuneACCESS, this table holds only the in-frame rearrangements with V and J called that TCRdb kept. Clones are partly lost; checked studies trace under half to an unresolved V gene and leave the rest unexplained. From that table come the V and J calls and clone size; the DNA was used to work out D and trimming. The sample table shows more than 8,000 clones, and 55% to 70% are seen once. The ten biggest clones cover roughly 20% of the sample.

The chain is encoded by TRBV7-9 joined to TRBJ2-7, and 7 junction bases match TRBD1. Sequences were derived from tumor tissue, sampled from a patient whose treatment was nephrectomy without radiotherapy. The TCR was taken from a man aged 55 to 70 with renal cell carcinoma. CDR3 sequence: CASRNRGGEQYF. The DNA sequence reads TGTGCCAGCAGAAACAGGGGTGGCGAGCAGTACTTC.